These 8 T cell receptor beta chains were sequenced from one sample in a study of early stage breast cancer tumors. TCRdb keeps only in-frame clones here, not all; method: immunoSEQ multiplex PCR. The data contain roughly 57,000 clones, 90% to 95% of them singletons. The sample comprised blood. Receptors were obtained from a person between 70 and 80 years old with breast cancer.

The chain recombines TRBV15 with TRBJ1-2; no reliable D call. CDR3 length: 15 residues. Trimming cost V 0 bases and J 8 bases, with 16 bases left between them. Germline values: CDR1 LNHNV, CDR2 YYDKDF (reference sequence). CDR3 sequence (DNA): TGTGCCACCAGCAGAGATCAAACTTTGGCGCGGGGCTACACCTTC. Its translation: CATSRDQTLARGYTF.

The genes are TRBV10-3 and TRBJ1-6, with D perhaps matching TRBD1 (5 bases). CDR1 is ENHRY, CDR2 SYGVKD, per germline. The ends were cut back, 7 bases at V and 8 bases at J, with 15 bases in the middle. The CDR3 extends over 14 amino acids. CDR3 DNA sequence: TGTGCCATCACCCCTTCCAAAGGGGATTCACCCCTCCACTTT. It codes for CAITPSKGDSPLHF.

J is TRBJ2-6 and V is TRBV5-1; TRBD1 is a possible D gene (5 bases). V lost 1 base and J 0 bases, leaving 11 bases between the germline ends. In germline, CDR1 is SGHRS, CDR2 YFSETQ. This CDR3 is built from 17 residues. In DNA form, the CDR3 reads TGCGCCAGCAGCTTGAGAGACAGAGCCTCTGGGGCCAACGTCCTGACTTTC. This codes for CASSLRDRASGANVLTF.

The chain uses TRBV6-1 and TRBJ1-2, with 8 positions matching TRBD1. CDR3 size: 14 residues. Germline V CDR1 and CDR2: MNHNS, SASEGT. With 7 bases clipped from V and 0 bases from J, the junction kept 4 bases outside the gene matches. For the CDR3, the DNA is TGTGCCAGCACGACAGGGGCTACTAACTATGGCTACACCTTC. This encodes CASTTGATNYGYTF.

The CDR3 DNA reads TGTGCCAGCAGCGCGGGAGCCACAGATACGCAGTATTTT. Its protein product is CASSAGATDTQYF. The chain has TRBV9 and TRBJ2-3; possibly TRBD2 for D (6 bases). In germline, CDR1 is SGDLS, CDR2 YYNGEE. The V gene lost 3 bases and the J gene lost 2 bases, with 7 bases spanning the gap. The CDR3 is 13 amino acids.

The chain recombines TRBV7-7 with TRBJ2-3, with 7 positions matching TRBD2. The germline CDR1 and CDR2 sequences are SSHAT and FNYEAQ (reference sequence). CDR3 length: 14 amino acids. Unmatched junction bases numbered 4, after V lost 5 bases and J lost 2 bases. This CDR3 is CASSQTSTTDTQYF. In DNA form, the CDR3 reads TGTGCCAGCAGCCAGACTAGCACCACAGATACGCAGTATTTT.

This chain joins TRBV6-6 and TRBJ1-1; D is unresolved. CDR1 and CDR2 (germline): MNHNY, SVGAGI (reference sequence). The CDR3 has 13 amino acids. The V end was cut by 0 bases, the J end by 5 bases, with 7 bases between. The CDR3 loop reads CASSYSSRTEAFF. The CDR3 nucleotides are TGTGCCAGCAGTTACTCGTCCCGGACTGAAGCTTTCTTT.

V gene TRBV9 combines with J gene TRBJ1-2; 7 nucleotides line up with TRBD1. Per germline, CDR1 SGDLS and CDR2 YYNGEE. The CDR3 is 16 amino acids. V shed 4 bases and J 0 bases; nucleotides not matched to a gene: 9. The CDR3 loop is CASSTHQGGTNYGYTF. For the CDR3, the DNA is TGTGCCAGCAGCACACACCAGGGGGGAACTAACTATGGCTACACCTTC. The full variable domain, completed using reference TRBV9 and TRBJ1-2, is DSGVTQTPKHLITATGQRVTLRCSPRSGDLSVYWYQQSLDQGLQFLIQYYNGEERAKGNILERFSAQQFPDLHSELNLSSLELGDSALYFCASSTHQGGTNYGYTFGSGTRLTVV.